These 20 T cell receptor beta chains share one sample of origin, sequenced in a study of T cell changes during pregnancy in multiple sclerosis. Data came from immunoSEQ multiplex PCR; TCRdb stores just in-frame clones and leaves some out. The sample records approximately 53,000 clones, more than 80% being singletons. The source was CD4+ T cells from peripheral blood mononuclear cells, collected before pregnancy. The receptors originated from a female donor with multiple sclerosis, enrolled in a pregnancy study.

The CDR3 bases are TGTGCCAGTAGTATCCTGGGGGCATGGGAGCAGTTCTTC. Translated: CASSILGAWEQFF. The rearrangement links TRBV19 to TRBJ2-1, with D perhaps TRBD1 (6 bases). The germline CDR1 and CDR2 sequences are LNHDA and SQIVND (reference sequence). Trimming took off 3 bases at V and 10 bases at J, with 13 bases between the two ends. CDR3 length: 13 residues.

This chain connects TRBV7-2 to TRBJ1-1, with a possible D match to TRBD1 (5 bases). The length of the CDR3 is 15 residues. V shed 5 bases and J shed 5 bases, with 18 bases lying between them. Germline lookup yields CDR1 SGHTA and CDR2 FQGNSA. The DNA of the CDR3 is TGTGCCAGCAGCCCTCACGGGGGGGGTGGTACTGAAGCTTTCTTT. The encoded protein is CASSPHGGGGTEAFF.

CDR3 residues: CASSSWTGGDYGYTF. CDR3 nucleotide sequence: TGTGCCAGCAGTTCCTGGACAGGGGGGGACTATGGCTACACCTTC. V is TRBV6-5 and J is TRBJ1-2; 10 positions match TRBD1. The CDR3 is made up of 15 amino acids. CDR1 is MNHEY and CDR2 is SVGAGI in the germline V gene. Trimming at V came to 4 bases and at J to 3 bases, leaving 5 bases not matched to a gene.

A few counts support this clone. The chain has TRBV19 and TRBJ2-2, with 7 bases fitting TRBD2. CDR3 length: 13 amino acids. Trimming cost V 3 bases and J 5 bases; bases outside gene matches: 0. Germline values: CDR1 LNHDA, CDR2 SQIVND (reference sequence). CDR3: CASSMGGTGELFF. The CDR3, as DNA: TGTGCCAGTAGTATGGGGGGGACCGGGGAGCTGTTTTTT.

V is TRBV19 and J is TRBJ2-1; D may be TRBD2 (5 bases). CDR1 is LNHDA and CDR2 is SQIVND in the germline V gene (reference sequence). This CDR3 comprises 18 residues. V lost 3 bases and J lost 3, with 21 bases in between. The DNA of the CDR3 is TGTGCCAGTAGTATTTACTCCGAACTCGCGGGCTACTACAATGAGCAGTTCTTC. Translated, it gives CASSIYSELAGYYNEQFF.

This chain links TRBV11-2 with TRBJ1-1, with D tentatively TRBD1 (5 bases). Trimming stripped 4 bases from V and 5 bases from J, with 20 bases between. CDR3 length equals 16 residues. Germline lookup yields CDR1 SGHAT and CDR2 FQNNGV. The CDR3, as DNA: TGTGCCAGCAGCTCCACAGGTGGCCTAGGAACGACTGAAGCTTTCTTT. Translated, it gives CASSSTGGLGTTEAFF.

This chain connects TRBV29-1 to TRBJ2-1; 9 nucleotides match TRBD2. The V gene's germline CDR1 is SQVTM and CDR2 ANQGSEA. The CDR3 is made up of 14 amino acids. Trimming removed 5 bases from V and 0 bases from J; junction bases left unmatched: 2. CDR3 bases: TGCAGCGTTCTACTAGCGGGCTCCTACAATGAGCAGTTCTTC. This codes for CSVLLAGSYNEQFF.

This chain uses TRBV7-7 with TRBJ2-5, with D hard to call. V was shortened by 1 base and J by 5 bases, with 11 bases between the two germline ends. This CDR3 contains 14 residues. CDR1 and CDR2 (germline): SSHAT, FNYEAQ (reference sequence). Here the CDR3 reads CASSLVGRSETQYF. Written as DNA, the CDR3 is TGTGCCAGCAGCTTAGTTGGTCGGTCGGAGACCCAGTACTTC.

The genes are TRBV27 and TRBJ1-2, with D uncertain. The CDR3 totals 12 residues. Trimming pared 7 bases from V and 3 bases from J, leaving 9 bases between. Germline CDR1 is MNHEY and CDR2 is SMNVEV (reference sequence). The CDR3 sequence: CASTSGDYGYTF. CDR3 bases: TGTGCCAGCACCTCCGGGGACTATGGCTACACCTTC.

The rearrangement uses TRBV28 and TRBJ1-1, with D hard to call. The CDR3 runs to 15 residues. V lost 5 bases to trimming and J lost 1 base, with 14 bases between them. Germline CDR1 MDHEN, CDR2 SYDVKM. In DNA form, the CDR3 reads TGTGCCAGCAGTCCGCCCCTGAGTCAGAACACTGAAGCTTTCTTT. Protein: CASSPPLSQNTEAFF.

The genes are TRBV19 and TRBJ2-7, with TRBD1 identical over 11 bases. Germline assignment: CDR1 LNHDA and CDR2 SQIVND (reference sequence). This CDR3 region has 15 residues. V shed 5 bases, J shed 7 bases, and the junction held 10 bases outside the gene matches. The CDR3 DNA sequence: TGTGCCAGTAGTGGCTGGACAGGGGGCGCGGGGGAGCAGTACTTC. Its translation is CASSGWTGGAGEQYF. Drawing the rest from reference TRBV19 and TRBJ2-7, the complete variable domain is DGGITQSPKYLFRKEGQNVTLSCEQNLNHDAMYWYRQDPGQGLRLIYYSQIVNDFQKGDIAEGYSVSREKKESFPLTVTSAQKNPTAFYLCASSGWTGGAGEQYFGPGTRLTVT.

V and J are TRBV5-1 and TRBJ1-1; D possibly corresponds to TRBD1 (6 bases). This CDR3 spans 14 amino acids. The V gene's germline CDR1 is SGHRS and CDR2 YFSETQ. Trimming cost V 4 bases and J 1 base, with 11 bases left between them. The CDR3 bases are TGCGCCAGCAGCCGGGGGGCGGCGAACACTGAAGCTTTCTTT. It codes for CASSRGAANTEAFF.

V usage is TRBV4-1 and J usage is TRBJ1-2, with 9 bases aligning to TRBD1. Trimming cost V 2 bases and J 4 bases; bases outside gene matches: 8. Germline CDR1 is MGHRA and CDR2 is YSYEKL. CDR3 length equals 16 residues. CDR3 nucleotide sequence: TGCGCCAGCAGCCAACCCCGGGACAGGGTATTCTATGGCTACACCTTC. As protein: CASSQPRDRVFYGYTF.

The rearrangement links TRBV6-1 to TRBJ1-2; perhaps TRBD1 as D (5 bases). Germline V lookup: CDR1 MNHNS, CDR2 SASEGT. This CDR3 has 13 amino acids. V dropped 8 bases and J dropped 0 bases, with 10 bases sitting between them. CDR3 coding DNA: TGTGCCAGCGTACCGGGGGCTAACTATGGCTACACCTTC. Protein product: CASVPGANYGYTF.

The V gene is TRBV7-3, the J gene TRBJ2-2; D is perhaps TRBD1 (7 bases). Germline V CDR1 and CDR2: SGHTA, FQGTGA. V gave up 2 bases and J gave up 6 bases, with 13 bases separating them. This CDR3 has 15 amino acids. CDR3 coding DNA: TGTGCCAGCAGCTTAGAGACAGGGAGGTCCGGGGAGCTGTTTTTT. It codes for CASSLETGRSGELFF.

This clone was observed a few times. This chain connects TRBV7-9 to TRBJ1-5, with D possibly being TRBD1 (5 bases). Trimming pared 5 bases from V and 3 bases from J, leaving 17 bases between. Germline CDR1 SEHNR, CDR2 FQNEAQ (reference sequence). The CDR3 totals 16 residues. The CDR3 DNA sequence: TGTGCCAGCAGCGACTGGATGGGCAGGGACAATCAGCCCCAGCATTTT. It yields the protein CASSDWMGRDNQPQHF.

The J gene is TRBJ2-1, the V gene TRBV11-2; 8 bases match TRBD2. The germline CDR1 and CDR2 sequences are SGHAT and FQNNGV. Unmatched junction bases numbered 3, after V lost 3 bases and J lost 5 bases. This CDR3 is 14 amino acids long. CDR3 region: CASSFPAGDNEQFF. CDR3 sequence (DNA): TGTGCCAGCAGCTTCCCAGCGGGGGACAATGAGCAGTTCTTC.

The V gene is TRBV28, the J gene TRBJ2-7; a weak D match, TRBD1 (6 bases). Germline V gives CDR1 MDHEN, CDR2 SYDVKM. V shed 1 base and J shed 2 bases, with 9 bases lying between them. CDR3 size: 14 residues. The DNA for the CDR3 is TGTGCCAGCAGTTTATACAGGGTAACCTACGAGCAGTACTTC. Translating gives CASSLYRVTYEQYF.

The chain recombines TRBV6-6 with TRBJ1-5; 7 bases are a match to TRBD1. There are 14 residues in the CDR3. Germline CDR1 is MNHNY and CDR2 is SVGAGI (reference sequence). V shed 4 bases, J shed 3 bases, and the junction held 3 bases outside the gene matches. CDR3 bases: TGTGCCAGCAGTTCGGGACAGCCCAATCAGCCCCAGCATTTT. It codes for CASSSGQPNQPQHF.

This chain uses TRBV6-1 with TRBJ1-2, with D possibly TRBD1 on 6 matching bases. Germline lookup yields CDR1 MNHNS and CDR2 SASEGT. There are 13 residues in the CDR3. Trimming left V 2 bases short and J 4 bases short, with 8 bases between. CDR3 protein: CASSENRVYGYTF. The CDR3, as DNA: TGTGCCAGCAGTGAAAACAGGGTCTATGGCTACACCTTC.